These 20 T cell receptor beta chains came from one sample sequenced in a study of T cell responses to AZD1222 COVID-19 vaccine. Some clones are missing from TCRdb's copy, which holds only in-frame ones; the method was immunoSEQ multiplex PCR. This table holds roughly 45,000 clones, 65% to 85% found once. The source was peripheral blood, collected 28 days after the second AZD1222 dose. All receptors come from an adult who received the AZD1222 COVID-19 vaccine.

The genes are TRBV19 and TRBJ1-2, with D perhaps TRBD1 (6 bases). Trimming stripped 9 bases from V and 3 bases from J, with 17 bases between. Germline assignment: CDR1 LNHDA and CDR2 SQIVND (reference sequence). This CDR3 region has 14 residues. The DNA of the CDR3 is TGTGCCAGCCGATCCCCGGGGGCGGACTATGGCTACACCTTC. It is translated as CASRSPGADYGYTF.

This rearrangement joins TRBV19 to TRBJ1-4; D call uncertain. Germline CDR1 LNHDA, CDR2 SQIVND (reference sequence). CDR3 size: 13 residues. V lost 1 base and J 6 bases, leaving 6 bases between the germline ends. The CDR3 coding sequence is TGTGCCAGTAGTATAGCGAAACATGAAAAACTGTTTTTT. Translating gives CASSIAKHEKLFF.

This sequence joins TRBV28 and TRBJ2-7; 9 nucleotides match TRBD2. CDR3 length equals 18 residues. After removal of 5 bases from V and 0 bases from J, the junction contained 14 bases not matched to a gene. Germline CDR1 is MDHEN and CDR2 is SYDVKM. CDR3 protein: CASSRPWGAGGPSYEQYF. In DNA form, the CDR3 reads TGTGCCAGCAGTAGGCCGTGGGGAGCGGGGGGTCCCTCCTACGAGCAGTACTTC.

This clone showed up just a few times. CDR3 bases: TGTGCCAGCAGTAGCGGGGGGGCGACCGGGGAGCTGTTTTTT. It is translated as CASSSGGATGELFF. This rearrangement joins TRBV6-5 to TRBJ2-2; 10 nucleotides agree with TRBD2. The trim removed 5 bases at V and 5 bases at J, leaving 2 bases unmatched. Germline CDR1 MNHEY, CDR2 SVGAGI. CDR3 length: 14 amino acids.

V usage is TRBV30 and J usage is TRBJ1-5, with D uncertain. Deletions cut 2 bases from V and 6 bases from J, with 11 bases between. CDR3 length: 13 residues. Germline assignment: CDR1 GTSNPN and CDR2 SVGIG (reference sequence). The DNA for the CDR3 is TGTGCCTGGAGTTCGACCTCCGGTCAGCCCCAGCATTTT. Its protein product is CAWSSTSGQPQHF.

V and J are TRBV19 and TRBJ1-4; no reliable D call. V lost 5 bases and J lost 6, with 16 bases in between. Per germline, CDR1 LNHDA and CDR2 SQIVND (reference sequence). CDR3 length: 15 residues. The CDR3 loop reads CASSSRHLDHEKLFF. The CDR3 DNA sequence: TGTGCCAGTAGTTCGCGACACCTAGACCATGAAAAACTGTTTTTT.

The rearrangement uses TRBV5-1 and TRBJ1-1; D gene unclear. This CDR3 has 14 residues. CDR1 is SGHRS and CDR2 is YFSETQ in the germline V gene. Trimming pared 2 bases from V and 0 bases from J, leaving 8 bases between. CDR3 DNA: TGCGCCAGCAGCTTTGAGGTCATGAACACTGAAGCTTTCTTT. This translates into CASSFEVMNTEAFF.

J is TRBJ1-2 and V is TRBV7-9; D is undetermined. The CDR3 spans 12 residues. Trimming cost V 2 bases and J 14 bases, with 15 bases left between them. Germline loops: CDR1 SEHNR, CDR2 FQNEAQ (reference sequence). CDR3 protein: CASSLQQDSRTF. CDR3 nucleotides: TGTGCCAGCAGCTTACAACAAGACTCGCGAACCTTC.

This chain uses TRBV6-5 with TRBJ1-4; TRBD1 might be the D (6 bases). The germline V gene encodes CDR1 MNHEY and CDR2 SVGAGI. Trimming pared 0 bases from V and 6 bases from J, leaving 14 bases between. The CDR3 is 16 amino acids. CDR3: CASSYSNRAPDEKLFF. The CDR3 DNA sequence: TGTGCCAGCAGTTACTCAAACAGGGCCCCAGATGAAAAACTGTTTTTT.

This clone has just one count. V usage is TRBV15 and J usage is TRBJ1-2; D gene uncertain. The V end was cut by 0 bases, the J end by 4 bases, with 18 bases between. Germline V lookup: CDR1 LNHNV, CDR2 YYDKDF (reference sequence). The CDR3 is made up of 17 amino acids. The CDR3 bases are TGTGCCACCAGCAGAGATTTCGACGACGGGCTACGCTATGGCTACACCTTC. Translated: CATSRDFDDGLRYGYTF.

The chain carries TRBV6-5 and TRBJ1-5; possible D gene TRBD1, 6 bases. CDR1 is MNHEY, CDR2 SVGAGI, per germline. The V gene lost 3 bases and the J gene lost 7 bases, with 13 bases spanning the gap. The CDR3 has 14 residues. For the CDR3, the DNA is TGTGCCAGCAGTTATCGTTCCGGGGGCCAGCCCCAGCATTTT. It codes for CASSYRSGGQPQHF.

The rearrangement joins TRBV6-5 to TRBJ2-7; no clear D gene. This CDR3 has 12 residues. The germline gives CDR1 MNHEY, CDR2 SVGAGI. Trimming took 2 bases from V and 4 from J, leaving 6 bases between them. The CDR3 here is CASSYSQYEQYF. The CDR3 coding sequence is TGTGCCAGCAGTTACAGCCAATACGAGCAGTACTTC.

The chain joins TRBV18 to TRBJ2-3; 9 nucleotides align to TRBD1. Germline V gene data show CDR1 as KGHSH and CDR2 as LQKENI. The junction had 5 bases not matched to a gene; V was cut back by 3 bases and J by 1 base. The CDR3 length is 16 residues. The CDR3 sequence is CASSPRGQGGTDTQYF. In nucleotides, the CDR3 is TGTGCCAGCTCACCCAGGGGACAGGGCGGCACAGATACGCAGTATTTT.

The gene calls are TRBV11-2 and TRBJ1-1; TRBD1 agrees at 7 bases. CDR1 and CDR2 from the germline V gene are SGHAT and FQNNGV. V trimming: 5 bases; J trimming: 1 base; junction bases outside the gene matches: 4. This CDR3 is built from 14 residues. The CDR3 region is CASSTQGRNTEAFF. In DNA, the CDR3 is TGTGCCAGCAGCACACAGGGGCGGAACACTGAAGCTTTCTTT. The full variable domain, with the rest looked up from reference TRBV11-2 and TRBJ1-1, is EAGVAQSPRYKIIEKRQSVAFWCNPISGHATLYWYQQILGQGPKLLIQFQNNGVVDDSQLPKDRFSAERLKGVDSTLKIQPAKLEDSAVYLCASSTQGRNTEAFFGQGTRLTVV.

The rearrangement joins TRBV7-8 to TRBJ1-3, with a tentative D call TRBD1 (5 bases). This CDR3 region has 16 residues. Germline lookup yields CDR1 SGHVS and CDR2 FQNEAQ. Trimming removed 1 base from V and 0 bases from J, with 10 bases in between. The CDR3 region is CASSLGTRASGNTIYF. The CDR3, as DNA: TGTGCCAGCAGCTTAGGGACAAGGGCCTCTGGAAACACCATATATTTT.

The chain employs TRBV19 and TRBJ2-7; D gene uncertain. The germline gives CDR1 LNHDA, CDR2 SQIVND (reference sequence). The CDR3 extends over 15 amino acids. V was trimmed by 0 bases and J by 0 bases, leaving 9 bases between them. The CDR3 sequence: CASSIEGRSSYEQYF. The DNA for the CDR3 is TGTGCCAGTAGTATAGAGGGCAGGAGCTCCTACGAGCAGTACTTC.

The chain uses TRBV12-3 or TRBV12-4 and TRBJ1-1; D not resolved. The CDR3 runs 11 residues. V lost 10 bases to trimming and J lost 6 bases, with 12 bases between them. CDR3 sequence (DNA): TGTGCCATTGACGGTAACTCTGAAGCTTTCTTT. Protein product: CAIDGNSEAFF.

The chain uses TRBV2 and TRBJ1-2, with TRBD1 as a possible D gene (5 bases). This CDR3 contains 12 residues. CDR1 and CDR2 (germline): SNHLY, FYNNEI. The ends were cut back, 3 bases at V and 6 bases at J, with 8 bases in the middle. CDR3 region: CASSEEGNGYTF. The CDR3 DNA follows: TGTGCCAGCAGTGAGGAGGGGAATGGCTACACCTTC.

The chain uses TRBV6-5 and TRBJ2-4; TRBD1 matches at 7 bases. J gave up 0 bases and V 0 bases, and 2 bases lay outside the gene matches. Germline CDR1 reads MNHEY; CDR2 reads SVGAGI. CDR3 length equals 16 residues. In nucleotides, the CDR3 is TGTGCCAGCAGTTACTCAGGGGGCTTAGCCAAAAACATTCAGTACTTC. Its protein product is CASSYSGGLAKNIQYF.

This clone is a singleton in its sample. This chain uses TRBV30 with TRBJ2-1; no definite D call. CDR1 and CDR2 from the germline V gene are GTSNPN and SVGIG (reference sequence). The CDR3 extends over 12 amino acids. The V and J ends lost 4 bases and 7 bases respectively, with 11 bases between them. The CDR3 protein is CAWTRSRNEQFF. For the CDR3, the DNA is TGTGCCTGGACGAGATCGCGGAATGAGCAGTTCTTC.